Below are 16 T cell receptor beta chains sequenced from a single sample in a study of cytomegalovirus exposure and HLA in healthy donors. The PCR contained 60 Vbeta and 13 Jbeta primers. Sequencing was performed with immunoSEQ multiplex PCR; in TCRdb, only in-frame clones are kept and a portion is missing. Altogether 120,000 to 150,000 clones are present, roughly 80% being singletons, with the ten largest covering 2.5% to 3%. Sequencing was performed on PBMCs. These receptors all come from a woman aged 25 to 39 in good health and CMV-seronegative.

The CDR3 DNA sequence: TGTGCCAGTAGGGGACTAGTATCCTACAATGAGCAGTTCTTC. Its protein product is CASRGLVSYNEQFF. The genes are TRBV19 and TRBJ2-1; 8 bases align to TRBD2. The CDR3 contains 14 residues. The ends lost 6 bases at V and 1 base at J; junction bases unmatched: 2. Per the germline V gene, CDR1 is LNHDA and CDR2 is SQIVND (reference sequence).

The rearrangement joins TRBV15 to TRBJ1-2, with D perhaps matching TRBD1 (6 bases). The ends were cut back, 1 base at V and 6 bases at J, with 12 bases in the middle. Germline values: CDR1 LNHNV, CDR2 YYDKDF (reference sequence). The CDR3 contains 14 residues. CDR3 loop: CATSRANRVNGYTF. CDR3 nucleotides: TGTGCCACCAGCAGAGCCAACAGGGTCAATGGCTACACCTTC.

The gene calls are TRBV28 and TRBJ1-5; no definite D call. Trimming cost V 3 bases and J 2 bases, with 8 bases left between them. The CDR3 extends over 14 amino acids. Germline CDR1 is MDHEN and CDR2 is SYDVKM. The CDR3 spells CASSFGQRNQPQHF. The CDR3 bases are TGTGCCAGCAGTTTTGGGCAGCGCAATCAGCCCCAGCATTTT.

The rearrangement links TRBV6-5 to TRBJ2-7; the D gene is possibly TRBD2 (5 bases). The CDR3 sequence is 13 residues long. Trimming removed 2 bases at V and 3 bases at J, with 8 bases between. Germline lookup yields CDR1 MNHEY and CDR2 SVGAGI. CDR3 sequence reads: CASSYRGYYEQYF. Here the CDR3 DNA reads TGTGCCAGCAGTTACCGGGGTTACTACGAGCAGTACTTC.

In DNA form, the CDR3 reads TGTGCCAGCAGCTTAGGCCGGTCGGGGAACACTGAAGCTTTCTTT. It yields the protein CASSLGRSGNTEAFF. V is TRBV11-3 and J is TRBJ1-1; D not resolved. The CDR3 has 15 residues. V was cut by 1 base and J by 1 base, with 10 bases left in between. Germline-derived CDR1 and CDR2 are SGHNT and YENEEA.

The chain employs TRBV2 and TRBJ2-5, with D unclear. The CDR3 length is 11 residues. V was shortened by 7 bases and J by 2 bases, with 5 bases between the two germline ends. CDR1 and CDR2 from the germline V gene are SNHLY and FYNNEI. DNA for the CDR3: TGTGCCAGCACCGTACAAGAGACCCAGTACTTC. This sequence encodes CASTVQETQYF.

CDR3 sequence reads: CASSMGQGTYNEQFF. For the CDR3, the DNA is TGTGCCAGTAGTATGGGGCAGGGGACCTACAATGAGCAGTTCTTC. This chain uses TRBV19 with TRBJ2-1; D might be TRBD1 (6 bases). V lost 3 bases, J lost 2 bases, and 11 bases lay in between. Germline V gives CDR1 LNHDA, CDR2 SQIVND (reference sequence). This CDR3 has 15 residues.

J is TRBJ1-5 and V is TRBV28; 10 nucleotides agree with TRBD1. Per germline, CDR1 MDHEN and CDR2 SYDVKM. Trimming took 10 bases from V and 4 from J; bases not matched to a gene: 10. CDR3 size: 15 residues. The CDR3 DNA follows: TGTGCCACTTATAAGGCGGGACAGGGGAATCAGCCCCAGCATTTT. Its protein product is CATYKAGQGNQPQHF.

The V gene is TRBV27, the J gene TRBJ1-1; the D gene is possibly TRBD1 (5 bases). The V end lost 5 bases, the J end lost 4 bases, and 11 bases lay between the germline ends. The CDR3 covers 13 residues. Germline V lookup: CDR1 MNHEY, CDR2 SMNVEV (reference sequence). CDR3 in DNA: TGTGCCAGCAGTAAAAGGCAGGGCACTGAAGCTTTCTTT. Its protein product is CASSKRQGTEAFF.

This chain connects TRBV28 to TRBJ1-1, with D possibly TRBD1 on 6 matching bases. The CDR3 extends over 15 amino acids. V lost 6 bases and J lost 4, with 18 bases in between. From germline, CDR1 is MDHEN and CDR2 SYDVKM. The CDR3 is CASSGRITGSTEAFF. The CDR3 nucleotides read TGTGCCAGCAGCGGGAGGATAACAGGGTCCACTGAAGCTTTCTTT.

The V call is TRBV7-3, the J call TRBJ2-2; 12 nucleotides line up with TRBD1. The V and J ends lost 5 bases and 4 bases, in that order; junction bases with no gene match: 5. Germline V gives CDR1 SGHTA, CDR2 FQGTGA. This CDR3 comprises 16 residues. DNA for the CDR3: TGTGCCAGCAGCCCGGGGACAGGGGGCGTCACCGGGGAGCTGTTTTTT. Translated, it gives CASSPGTGGVTGELFF. The full variable domain, with the rest looked up from reference TRBV7-3 and TRBJ2-2, is GAGVSQTPSNKVTEKGKYVELRCDPISGHTALYWYRQSLGQGPEFLIYFQGTGAADDSGLPNDRFFAVRPEGSVSTLKIQRTERGDSAVYLCASSPGTGGVTGELFFGEGSRLTVL.

V gene TRBV11-2 combines with J gene TRBJ2-7, with TRBD2 as a possible D gene (5 bases). Trimming cost V 5 bases and J 6 bases, with 20 bases left between them. Germline-derived CDR1 and CDR2 are SGHAT and FQNNGV. The CDR3 runs to 15 residues. The chain's CDR3 is CASSHRPYTRGEQYF. The CDR3 region has the DNA TGTGCCAGCAGCCATAGACCCTATACCCGGGGCGAGCAGTACTTC.

The chain recombines TRBV5-1 with TRBJ2-7, with 11 bases fitting TRBD1. Germline V lookup: CDR1 SGHRS, CDR2 YFSETQ. V was pared by 4 bases and J by 2 bases, with 17 bases of the junction left unmatched. CDR3 length: 19 residues. The CDR3 nucleotides read TGCGCCAGCAGCATAACCGGGACAGGGGGGCTTTCCCGCGCCTACGAGCAGTACTTC. Translation gives CASSITGTGGLSRAYEQYF. Full variable domain (rest looked up from reference TRBV5-1 and TRBJ2-7): KAGVTQTPRYLIKTRGQQVTLSCSPISGHRSVSWYQQTPGQGLQFLFEYFSETQRNKGNFPGRFSGRQFSNSRSEMNVSTLELGDSALYLCASSITGTGGLSRAYEQYFGPGTRLTVT.

The rearrangement uses TRBV28 and TRBJ2-3, with 7 bases identical to TRBD2. The CDR3 length is 19 residues. CDR1 and CDR2 (germline): MDHEN, SYDVKM. Unmatched junction bases numbered 17, after V lost 2 bases and J lost 3 bases. CDR3 amino acids: CASSLRFPAGLRGTDTQYF. DNA for the CDR3: TGTGCCAGCAGTTTAAGGTTTCCAGCGGGACTCCGGGGGACAGATACGCAGTATTTT.

The chain carries TRBV7-3 and TRBJ2-6; TRBD1 matches at 9 bases. The J segment lost 0 bases and the V segment lost 3 bases, leaving 0 bases of the junction unmatched. The germline V gene encodes CDR1 SGHTA and CDR2 FQGTGA. CDR3 length equals 16 residues. CDR3 region: CASSLTGGSGANVLTF. CDR3 DNA: TGTGCCAGCAGCTTGACAGGGGGCTCTGGGGCCAACGTCCTGACTTTC.

The rearrangement links TRBV18 to TRBJ1-1; tentative D call: TRBD1 (5 bases). V dropped 5 bases and J dropped 0 bases, with 7 bases sitting between them. CDR3 length equals 13 residues. From germline, CDR1 is KGHSH and CDR2 LQKENI. This chain's CDR3 is CASSGGMNTEAFF. CDR3 bases: TGTGCCAGCTCAGGGGGGATGAACACTGAAGCTTTCTTT. Full variable domain (missing parts from reference TRBV18 and TRBJ1-1): NAGVMQNPRHLVRRRGQEARLRCSPMKGHSHVYWYRQLPEEGLKFMVYLQKENIIDESGMPKERFSAEFPKEGPSILRIQQVVRGDSAAYFCASSGGMNTEAFFGQGTRLTVV.